The 2 T cell receptor beta chains below come from one sample, sequenced in a study of blood T cell repertoires in COVID-19. Here immunoSEQ multiplex PCR was the method, and the copy in TCRdb shows in-frame clones only, minus some. The table records more than 95,000 clones, about 83% of them present only once. The material sequenced was peripheral blood. Source of these receptors: a man in his 60s with acute or convalescent COVID-19.

The chain links TRBV19 to TRBJ2-5; 11 bases are shared with TRBD2. The germline V gene encodes CDR1 LNHDA and CDR2 SQIVND (reference sequence). V lost 6 bases, J lost 8 bases, and 8 bases stayed unmatched. The length of the CDR3 is 14 residues. CDR3 amino acids: CASRGLAADGTQYF. The CDR3 DNA follows: TGTGCCAGTAGGGGACTAGCGGCCGATGGTACCCAGTACTTC.

V gene TRBV6-2 or TRBV6-3 combines with J gene TRBJ2-3; 7 bases are a match to TRBD2. Looked up from germline, CDR1 is MNHEY and CDR2 is SVGEGT. Trimming removed 2 bases from V and 4 bases from J; junction bases left unmatched: 9. CDR3 length: 16 residues. This CDR3 is CASSYEAAGVADTQYF. CDR3 sequence (DNA): TGTGCCAGCAGTTACGAAGCCGCGGGAGTTGCAGATACGCAGTATTTT.